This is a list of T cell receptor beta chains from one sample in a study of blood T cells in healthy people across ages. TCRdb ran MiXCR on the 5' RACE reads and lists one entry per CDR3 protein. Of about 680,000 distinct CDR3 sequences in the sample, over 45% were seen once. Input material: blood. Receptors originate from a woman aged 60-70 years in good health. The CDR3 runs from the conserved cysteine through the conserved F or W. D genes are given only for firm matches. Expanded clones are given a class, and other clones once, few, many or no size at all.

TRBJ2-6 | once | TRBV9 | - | CASSAGTGHSGANVLTF | TGTGCCAGCAGCGCCGGAACAGGGCACTCTGGGGCCAACGTCCTGACTTTC
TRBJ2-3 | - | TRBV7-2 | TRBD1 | CASSPRTGGVTDTQYF | TGTGCCAGCAGCCCGAGGACAGGGGGGGTCACAGATACGCAGTATTTT
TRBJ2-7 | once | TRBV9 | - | CASSPSAGSFYEQYF | TGTGCCAGCAGCCCGTCTGCTGGATCATTTTACGAGCAGTACTTC
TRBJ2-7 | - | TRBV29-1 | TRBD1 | CSVGTGSWEQYF | TGCAGCGTTGGGACAGGGTCCTGGGAGCAGTACTTC
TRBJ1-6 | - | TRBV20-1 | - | CSARDLTADSPLHF | TGCAGTGCTAGAGATCTGACAGCCGATTCACCCCTCCACTTT
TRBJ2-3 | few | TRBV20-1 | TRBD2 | CSASLGTSGTDTQYF | TGCAGTGCTAGCCTCGGGACTAGCGGCACAGATACGCAGTATTTT
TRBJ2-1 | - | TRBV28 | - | CASSGRNEQFF | TGTGCCAGCAGTGGGAGAAATGAGCAGTTCTTC
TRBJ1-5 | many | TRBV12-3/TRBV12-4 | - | CASVSGVGNQPQHF | TGTGCCAGCGTAAGCGGGGTAGGGAATCAGCCCCAGCATTTT
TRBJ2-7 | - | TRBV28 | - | CASSPPNGLSEQYF | TGTGCCAGCAGTCCCCCCAATGGGCTCTCCGAGCAGTACTTC
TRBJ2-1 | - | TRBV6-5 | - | CASRPDSYNEQFF | TGTGCCAGCAGACCCGACAGCTACAATGAGCAGTTCTTC
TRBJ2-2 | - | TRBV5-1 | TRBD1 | CASSLRGQGSTGELFF | TGCGCCAGCAGCTTGCGGGGACAGGGAAGCACCGGGGAGCTGTTTTTT
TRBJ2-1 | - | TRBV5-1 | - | CASSLQGGNYNEQFF | TGCGCCAGCAGCCTTCAAGGGGGGAACTACAATGAGCAGTTCTTC
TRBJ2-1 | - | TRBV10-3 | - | CAISSPVHNEQFF | TGTGCCATCAGTTCTCCTGTCCACAATGAGCAGTTCTTC
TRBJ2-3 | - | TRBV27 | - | CASSNRVLLISTDTQYF | TGTGCCAGCAGTAACCGGGTTCTACTAATTAGCACAGATACGCAGTATTTT
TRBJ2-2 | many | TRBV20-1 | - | CSAFEDRSNTGELFF | TGCAGTGCTTTCGAAGACAGGTCGAACACCGGGGAGCTGTTTTTT
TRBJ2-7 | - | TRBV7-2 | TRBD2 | CASSLASGNVYEQYF | TGTGCCAGCAGCTTAGCTAGCGGGAACGTATACGAGCAGTACTTC
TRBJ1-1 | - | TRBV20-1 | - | CSAPRAAELEAFF | TGCAGTGCCCCTCGGGCCGCCGAACTGGAAGCTTTCTTT
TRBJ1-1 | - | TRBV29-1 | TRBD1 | CSVSPGQATEAFF | TGCAGCGTTTCCCCGGGACAGGCCACTGAAGCTTTCTTT
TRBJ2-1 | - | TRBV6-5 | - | CASSYTGTPASYNEQFF | TGTGCCAGCAGTTACACCGGGACTCCAGCTTCCTACAATGAGCAGTTCTTC
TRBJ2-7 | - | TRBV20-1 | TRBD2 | CSTRGSGTYEQYF | TGCAGTACTAGAGGTAGCGGGACGTACGAGCAGTACTTC
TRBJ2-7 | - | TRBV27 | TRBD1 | CASSIDRALSSYEQYF | TGTGCCAGCAGTATCGACAGGGCCCTAAGCTCCTACGAGCAGTACTTC
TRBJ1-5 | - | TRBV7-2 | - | CASSYDGSNQPQHF | TGTGCCAGCAGCTACGACGGGAGCAATCAGCCCCAGCATTTT
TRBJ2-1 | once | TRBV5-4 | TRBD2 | CASSLAGYSGTSSYNEQFF | TGTGCCAGCAGCTTGGCGGGTTATAGCGGGACGAGCTCCTACAATGAGCAGTTCTTC
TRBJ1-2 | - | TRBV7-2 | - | CASSTGYTYGYTF | TGTGCCAGCAGCACAGGGTATACCTATGGCTACACCTTC
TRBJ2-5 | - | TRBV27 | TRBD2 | CASRTIAGVKTQYF | TGTGCCAGCAGGACGATAGCGGGAGTGAAGACCCAGTACTTC
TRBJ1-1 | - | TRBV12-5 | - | CASGSSRDPNTEAFF | TGTGCTAGTGGTTCCTCCAGGGACCCTAACACTGAAGCTTTCTTT